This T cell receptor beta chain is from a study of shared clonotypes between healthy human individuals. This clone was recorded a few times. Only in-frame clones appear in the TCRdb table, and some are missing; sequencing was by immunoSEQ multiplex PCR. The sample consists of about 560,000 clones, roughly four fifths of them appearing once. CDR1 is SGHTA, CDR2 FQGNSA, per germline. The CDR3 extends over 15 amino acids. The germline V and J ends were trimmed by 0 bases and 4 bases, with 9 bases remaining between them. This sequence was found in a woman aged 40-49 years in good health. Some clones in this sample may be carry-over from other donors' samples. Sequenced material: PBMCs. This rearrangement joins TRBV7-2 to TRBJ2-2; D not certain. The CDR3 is CASSLAFGPTGELFF. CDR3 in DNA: TGTGCCAGCAGCTTAGCCTTTGGTCCCACCGGGGAGCTGTTTTTT. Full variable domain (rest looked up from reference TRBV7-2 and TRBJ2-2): GAGVSQSPSNKVTEKGKDVELRCDPISGHTALYWYRQSLGQGLEFLIYFQGNSAPDKSGLPSDRFSAERTGGSVSTLTIQRTQQEDSAVYLCASSLAFGPTGELFFGEGSRLTVL.